A single T cell receptor beta chain is shown here with its context. Its cognate antigen is unknown. Preparation of the TCRbeta library involved a method that used unique molecular identifiers. MiXCR, applied by TCRdb to the PCR reads, yields one record per CDR3 protein. This sample has 300,000 to 350,000 distinct CDR3 sequences; about a quarter occur once, and the top ten carry approximately 10%. After removal of 4 bases from V and 4 bases from J, the junction contained 9 bases not matched to a gene. This CDR3 contains 16 residues. The germline V gene encodes CDR1 WNHNN and CDR2 SYGVQD (reference sequence). The data belong to a study of T-cell reconstitution after alpha-beta-depleted transplantation in children. Study-wide results and caveats: At day 60, the high TCRbeta diversity found in some patients originated from recipient T cells and thymic progenitors that had survived.

V gene TRBV10-1 combines with J gene TRBJ2-1, with 8 bases identical to TRBD2. The sequence was collected from a male patient younger than 18 who had a stem cell transplant for acute lymphoblastic leukemia, so the T cells may come from the graft donor. The sample here was PBMCs, mostly from graft donor cells, taken 180 days after TCRalphabeta/CD19-depleted stem cell transplant. CDR3 in DNA: TGCGCCAGCAGTGGGCCGGGAGGGCGGGATTACAATGAGCAGTTCTTC. It specifies CASSGPGGRDYNEQFF.